This T cell receptor beta chain was profiled in a study of CD8+ T cells in alopecia areata. Whole-study results and caveats: Because of a solitary nonresponder, the connection of baseline CD8+ expansion to response stays uncertain.

Noted treatment: oral pan-JAK inhibitor, 5-10 mg twice daily. This CDR3 comprises 13 residues. Germline loops: CDR1 SSHAT, CDR2 FNYEAQ (reference sequence). cDNA prepared by RNA extraction and subsequent reverse transcription served as the template for sequencing. Data came from immunoSEQ multiplex PCR; TCRdb stores just in-frame clones and leaves some out. The table shows about 160,000 clones, with around three fifths occurring only once. This clone was picked up one time. What it recognizes is unknown. Germline is not matched at one junction end, which may reflect a read error. The sequence came from a human donor with alopecia areata. V usage is TRBV7-7 and J usage is TRBJ2-5; 7 bases map to TRBD2. The sample in question was CD4+ T cells sorted from blood, obtained at week 4, from a patient treated with tofacitinib. This CDR3 reads CASSSWGGETQYF. CDR3 DNA sequence: TGTGCTAGCAGCTCGTGGGGAGGGGAGACCCAGTACTTC.